A selection of T cell receptor beta chains follows, all from one sample in a study of blood T cell repertoires in COVID-19. Assay: immunoSEQ multiplex PCR; the TCRdb copy retains only in-frame clones and omits some. The sample has about 140,000 clones, approximately 80% seen once. The sequenced material came from PBMCs or T cells enriched from blood (not recorded which). These TCRs come from a man in his sixties or seventies who had been exposed to COVID-19. Both conserved end residues are part of each CDR3. Fields, in order: CDR3 length, D gene, J gene, V gene, clone size, CDR3 DNA, CDR3 protein. D genes are given only for firm matches. Rows may omit the clone size; those that give it use once, few, many or a size class.

len: 14; d_gene: NA; j_gene: TRBJ1-1; v_gene: TRBV27; abundance: NA; CDR3nt: TGTGCCAGCCAGACCGCAGGGTTGAACACTGAAGCTTTCTTT; CDR3aa: CASQTAGLNTEAFF
len: 14; d_gene: TRBD2; j_gene: TRBJ2-5; v_gene: TRBV20-1; abundance: NA; CDR3nt: TGCAGTGCTAGTCGGGGACTAGCGCAAGAGACCCAGTACTTC; CDR3aa: CSASRGLAQETQYF
len: 13; d_gene: NA; j_gene: TRBJ1-5; v_gene: TRBV12-3/TRBV12-4; abundance: NA; CDR3nt: TGTGCCAGCAGTTTAAGGGAGCGACAGCCCCAGCATTTT; CDR3aa: CASSLRERQPQHF
len: 14; d_gene: TRBD1; j_gene: TRBJ2-5; v_gene: TRBV7-8; abundance: few; CDR3nt: TGTGCCAGCAGCCGAGGACAGGGATGGGAGACCCAGTACTTC; CDR3aa: CASSRGQGWETQYF
len: 14; d_gene: TRBD2; j_gene: TRBJ2-7; v_gene: TRBV20-1; abundance: NA; CDR3nt: TGCAGTGCTAGTAAGGCAGCGGGGGACTACGAGCAGTACTTC; CDR3aa: CSASKAAGDYEQYF
len: 15; d_gene: TRBD1; j_gene: TRBJ2-5; v_gene: TRBV5-4; abundance: NA; CDR3nt: TGTGCCAGCAGCCGGACAGGGGAGGTTGGAGAGACCCAGTACTTC; CDR3aa: CASSRTGEVGETQYF
len: 13; d_gene: NA; j_gene: TRBJ1-1; v_gene: TRBV29-1; abundance: NA; CDR3nt: TGCAGCGTTGGGGAGGGGGGGAACACTGAAGCTTTCTTT; CDR3aa: CSVGEGGNTEAFF
len: 13; d_gene: NA; j_gene: TRBJ1-1; v_gene: TRBV11-2; abundance: NA; CDR3nt: TGTGCCAGCGCCCTCTCGGGATACACTGAAGCTTTCTTT; CDR3aa: CASALSGYTEAFF
len: 16; d_gene: TRBD2; j_gene: TRBJ2-3; v_gene: TRBV29-1; abundance: NA; CDR3nt: TGCAGCGTTGGGGGACTAGCGGGGGAGGGGGCAGATACGCAGTATTTT; CDR3aa: CSVGGLAGEGADTQYF
len: 11; d_gene: NA; j_gene: TRBJ2-3; v_gene: TRBV7-9; abundance: NA; CDR3nt: TGTGCGTCGGGTGGTACAGATACGCAGTATTTT; CDR3aa: CASGGTDTQYF
len: 16; d_gene: NA; j_gene: TRBJ1-5; v_gene: TRBV11-2; abundance: NA; CDR3nt: TGTGCCAGCAGCTTACAGGGAAGGAGCGGCAATCAGCCCCAGCATTTT; CDR3aa: CASSLQGRSGNQPQHF
len: 15; d_gene: TRBD1; j_gene: TRBJ1-1; v_gene: TRBV11-1; abundance: NA; CDR3nt: TGTGCCAGCCGATTGACAGGGGGAATAAACACTGAAGCTTTCTTT; CDR3aa: CASRLTGGINTEAFF
len: 15; d_gene: TRBD2; j_gene: TRBJ2-5; v_gene: TRBV18; abundance: NA; CDR3nt: TGTGCCAGCTCCCCACTAGCGGCTCCACAAGAGACCCAGTACTTC; CDR3aa: CASSPLAAPQETQYF
len: 12; d_gene: NA; j_gene: TRBJ1-1; v_gene: TRBV6-2/TRBV6-3; abundance: few; CDR3nt: TGTGCCAGCAGTTACGGAGGCAGAGAAGCTTTCTTT; CDR3aa: CASSYGGREAFF
len: 14; d_gene: TRBD1; j_gene: TRBJ1-2; v_gene: TRBV18; abundance: once; CDR3nt: TGTGCCAGCTCACCCGGGACAGGGGACTATGGCTACACCTTC; CDR3aa: CASSPGTGDYGYTF
len: 20; d_gene: TRBD2; j_gene: TRBJ2-7; v_gene: TRBV5-1; abundance: NA; CDR3nt: TGCGCCAGCAGCTTATATACGATAGGACTAGCGGGAGGGGACTCCTACGAGCAGTACTTC; CDR3aa: CASSLYTIGLAGGDSYEQYF
len: 15; d_gene: NA; j_gene: TRBJ1-6; v_gene: TRBV5-4; abundance: NA; CDR3nt: TGTGCCAGCAGCCTCAGGACAGCCCCGAATTCACCCCTCCACTTT; CDR3aa: CASSLRTAPNSPLHF
len: 15; d_gene: NA; j_gene: TRBJ1-3; v_gene: TRBV3-1/TRBV3-2; abundance: few; CDR3nt: TGTGCCAGCAGCCAGGAGCGGCTCTCTGGAAACACCATATATTTT; CDR3aa: CASSQERLSGNTIYF
len: 16; d_gene: TRBD2; j_gene: TRBJ2-5; v_gene: TRBV7-2; abundance: NA; CDR3nt: TGTGCCAGCAGCCCCCGGACTAGCGGGGCGCAAGAGACCCAGTACTTC; CDR3aa: CASSPRTSGAQETQYF
len: 13; d_gene: NA; j_gene: TRBJ2-2; v_gene: TRBV29-1; abundance: NA; CDR3nt: TGCAGCGGAAGGAGGGACTCCACCGGGGAGCTGTTTTTT; CDR3aa: CSGRRDSTGELFF
len: 17; d_gene: TRBD1; j_gene: TRBJ2-6; v_gene: TRBV2; abundance: NA; CDR3nt: TGTGCCAGCAGCACCGGGACAGTGATTCTTGGGGCCAACGTCCTGACTTTC; CDR3aa: CASSTGTVILGANVLTF
len: 14; d_gene: NA; j_gene: TRBJ1-1; v_gene: TRBV15; abundance: NA; CDR3nt: TGTGCCACCAGCAGGGGCCTCGACGGATCTGAAGCTTTCTTT; CDR3aa: CATSRGLDGSEAFF
len: 15; d_gene: NA; j_gene: TRBJ1-1; v_gene: TRBV5-4; abundance: once; CDR3nt: TGTGCCAGCAGCGGAACAGGGTCCGGAGTGACTGAAGCTTTCTTT; CDR3aa: CASSGTGSGVTEAFF
len: 17; d_gene: NA; j_gene: TRBJ2-7; v_gene: TRBV10-2; abundance: NA; CDR3nt: TGCGCCAGCCGGGGGGGTGTAGGGGACAGTGTGACCTACGAGCAGTACTTC; CDR3aa: CASRGGVGDSVTYEQYF
len: 13; d_gene: NA; j_gene: TRBJ2-7; v_gene: TRBV24-1; abundance: NA; CDR3nt: TGTGCCACCAGTGGGGGGCCTACCTACGAGCAGTACTTC; CDR3aa: CATSGGPTYEQYF
len: 18; d_gene: TRBD1; j_gene: TRBJ1-5; v_gene: TRBV28; abundance: once; CDR3nt: TGTGCCAGCACCAAAGGGGGGACAGGGGGCGGCGGGAATCAGCCCCAGCATTTT; CDR3aa: CASTKGGTGGGGNQPQHF
len: 16; d_gene: TRBD2; j_gene: TRBJ2-7; v_gene: TRBV27; abundance: NA; CDR3nt: TGTGCCAGCAGTTTATCAGGCGGGAGGGCAGCCTACGAGCAGTACTTC; CDR3aa: CASSLSGGRAAYEQYF
len: 13; d_gene: NA; j_gene: TRBJ2-7; v_gene: TRBV5-6; abundance: NA; CDR3nt: TGTGCCAGCAGCTTGAGGCAGGACTACGAGCAGTACTTC; CDR3aa: CASSLRQDYEQYF
len: 14; d_gene: NA; j_gene: TRBJ1-2; v_gene: TRBV27; abundance: NA; CDR3nt: TGTGCCAGCAGTTTTGAGGGCCGGGGGTATGGCTACACCTTC; CDR3aa: CASSFEGRGYGYTF
len: 17; d_gene: TRBD2; j_gene: TRBJ2-3; v_gene: TRBV14; abundance: NA; CDR3nt: TGTGCCAGCAGCCGGGGACTAGCGAACCCGCGGACAGATACGCAGTATTTT; CDR3aa: CASSRGLANPRTDTQYF
len: 12; d_gene: TRBD1; j_gene: TRBJ1-1; v_gene: TRBV5-1; abundance: NA; CDR3nt: TGCGCCAGCAGCACGGGACAGGCAGAAGCTTTCTTT; CDR3aa: CASSTGQAEAFF
len: 15; d_gene: NA; j_gene: TRBJ1-5; v_gene: TRBV28; abundance: NA; CDR3nt: TGTGCCAGCGGGGCGGGGCAATATAGCAATCAGCCCCAGCATTTT; CDR3aa: CASGAGQYSNQPQHF